This TCR beta chain stems from a study of blood T cell repertoires in COVID-19. Study in general: Spain, Italy and the United States supplied samples that represented acute and convalescent COVID-19. Sources were T cells, B-cell-depleted T cells, or PBMCs; the material itself was cDNA or gDNA.

Methods used by the authors: Estimates of nucleated cell counts were drawn from the amplification of reference gene primers. Profiled with immunoSEQ multiplex PCR; TCRdb holds only in-frame clones, not every one. V, J and clone size reflect that table, while D and trimming were determined from the DNA. Among around 98,000 clones, roughly 85% were seen once, and the ten largest hold roughly 4.3%. Trimming pared 1 base from V and 6 bases from J, leaving 7 bases between. Per the germline V gene, CDR1 is SGHVS and CDR2 is FNYEAQ. CDR3 length: 13 amino acids. The V call is TRBV7-6, the J call TRBJ2-1; maybe TRBD1 (5 bases). The specimen was peripheral blood. This clonotype was sampled from a man aged 70-80 years with acute or convalescent COVID-19. CDR3 sequence reads: CASSLDQGNEQFF. DNA of the CDR3: TGTGCCAGCAGCTTAGACCAGGGCAATGAGCAGTTCTTC.